Listed below are T cell receptor beta chains from one sample, sequenced in a study of STAT5B mutations in CD4+ large granular lymphocyte leukemia. Some clones are missing from TCRdb's copy, which holds only in-frame ones; the method was immunoSEQ multiplex PCR. The table has 30,000 to 35,000 clones, 65% to 70% seen once. Input material: CD4+ T cells from blood buffy coats. These TCRs come from a human donor in good health. CDR3s include the opening cysteine and the closing phenylalanine or tryptophan. Fields, in order: clone size, V gene, D gene, J gene, CDR3 DNA, CDR3 protein. The D gene is left open where the match is weak. Clone size, where shown, is once, few, many, or a class for clones that have expanded.

clone_size: NA; v_call: TRBV5-1; d_call: NA; j_call: TRBJ1-3; cdr3_nt: TGCGCCAGCAGGGAAGGATTTTCAGGTGCTAGCTCTGGAAACACCATATATTTT; cdr3_aa: CASREGFSGASSGNTIYF
clone_size: NA; v_call: TRBV11-2; d_call: TRBD1; j_call: TRBJ2-7; cdr3_nt: TGTGCCAGCAGCTTAGACGGGACAGGGAAATACGAGCAGTACTTC; cdr3_aa: CASSLDGTGKYEQYF
clone_size: NA; v_call: TRBV6-1; d_call: TRBD2; j_call: TRBJ2-5; cdr3_nt: TGTGCCAGCAGGGGGGCTAGCGGGGGCCAAGAGACCCAGTACTTC; cdr3_aa: CASRGASGGQETQYF
clone_size: once; v_call: TRBV27; d_call: NA; j_call: TRBJ2-2; cdr3_nt: TGTGCCAGCAGTTATAGTCCGGGGGCCGGGACCGGGGAGCTGTTTTTT; cdr3_aa: CASSYSPGAGTGELFF
clone_size: few; v_call: TRBV27; d_call: TRBD1; j_call: TRBJ1-2; cdr3_nt: TGTGCCACCGCCCCATTTACAGGGGGTTGGAACTATGGCTACACCTTC; cdr3_aa: CATAPFTGGWNYGYTF
clone_size: NA; v_call: TRBV27; d_call: NA; j_call: TRBJ1-2; cdr3_nt: TGTGCCAGCAGTTTATCGATCCCGGCGTCAGCTGACTATGGCTACACCTTC; cdr3_aa: CASSLSIPASADYGYTF
clone_size: NA; v_call: TRBV10-3; d_call: NA; j_call: TRBJ2-3; cdr3_nt: TGTGCCATCAATCAGGCGAGCACAGATACGCAGTATTTT; cdr3_aa: CAINQASTDTQYF
clone_size: NA; v_call: TRBV19; d_call: NA; j_call: TRBJ1-2; cdr3_nt: TGTGCCAGTAGTAGATCACAGGGACCGAACTATGGCTACACCTTC; cdr3_aa: CASSRSQGPNYGYTF
clone_size: NA; v_call: TRBV6-6; d_call: NA; j_call: TRBJ1-1; cdr3_nt: TGTGCCAGCACCTCCTACTTGAACACTGAAGCTTTCTTT; cdr3_aa: CASTSYLNTEAFF
clone_size: few; v_call: TRBV7-9; d_call: TRBD1; j_call: TRBJ1-1; cdr3_nt: TGTGCCAGCAGCTTAGCGACAGGGGCCGCTTGGTCTTCAACTGAAGCTTTCTTT; cdr3_aa: CASSLATGAAWSSTEAFF
clone_size: NA; v_call: TRBV10-3; d_call: TRBD1; j_call: TRBJ2-1; cdr3_nt: TGTGCCATCAGTGGCTGGACAGGGGGCGAGAATGAGCAGTTCTTC; cdr3_aa: CAISGWTGGENEQFF
clone_size: NA; v_call: TRBV18; d_call: NA; j_call: TRBJ1-5; cdr3_nt: TGTGCCAGCTCACGGGAAGATAGCAATCAGCCCCAGCATTTT; cdr3_aa: CASSREDSNQPQHF
clone_size: NA; v_call: TRBV19; d_call: NA; j_call: TRBJ2-7; cdr3_nt: TGTGCCAGTAGTCTCCGGACGAGATTGGAGGAGCAGTACTTC; cdr3_aa: CASSLRTRLEEQYF
clone_size: NA; v_call: TRBV10-3; d_call: NA; j_call: TRBJ1-1; cdr3_nt: TGTGCCATCAGTGGACAGTATCTGAACACTGAAGCTTTCTTT; cdr3_aa: CAISGQYLNTEAFF
clone_size: NA; v_call: TRBV4-3; d_call: TRBD1; j_call: TRBJ2-5; cdr3_nt: TGCGCCAGCAGCCAAGAAGGGGACAGGCGAGCCCCCCAAGAGACCCAGTACTTC; cdr3_aa: CASSQEGDRRAPQETQYF
clone_size: NA; v_call: TRBV28; d_call: NA; j_call: TRBJ2-7; cdr3_nt: TGTGCCAGCAGTGGGGACTCGGTCTACGAGCAGTACTTC; cdr3_aa: CASSGDSVYEQYF
clone_size: few; v_call: TRBV7-3; d_call: NA; j_call: TRBJ2-6; cdr3_nt: TGTGCCAGCAGCTTCATACCCCCTCTCTCTGGGGCCAACGTCCTGACTTTC; cdr3_aa: CASSFIPPLSGANVLTF
clone_size: few; v_call: TRBV6-6; d_call: NA; j_call: TRBJ1-2; cdr3_nt: TGTGCCAGCAGCCGACAGGAGGATGGCTACACCTTC; cdr3_aa: CASSRQEDGYTF
clone_size: NA; v_call: TRBV29-1; d_call: NA; j_call: TRBJ1-2; cdr3_nt: TGCAGCGTTGTTCGACAGAATGAACCCTATGGCTACACCTTC; cdr3_aa: CSVVRQNEPYGYTF
clone_size: NA; v_call: TRBV27; d_call: TRBD1; j_call: TRBJ1-1; cdr3_nt: TGTGCCAGCAGTCCAAGGGACAGGGGATATTCGGAAGCTTTCTTT; cdr3_aa: CASSPRDRGYSEAFF
clone_size: NA; v_call: TRBV5-4; d_call: NA; j_call: TRBJ2-3; cdr3_nt: TGTGCCAGCAGCTTACGTGGGGCCCCAGATACGCAGTATTTT; cdr3_aa: CASSLRGAPDTQYF
clone_size: NA; v_call: TRBV11-2; d_call: NA; j_call: TRBJ1-2; cdr3_nt: TGTGCCAGCAGCTTCAGCTGGAACTATGGCTACACCTTC; cdr3_aa: CASSFSWNYGYTF
clone_size: NA; v_call: TRBV7-2; d_call: NA; j_call: TRBJ2-7; cdr3_nt: TGTGCCAGCAGCCCCCGACAGGCCTCCTCCTACGAGCAGTACTTC; cdr3_aa: CASSPRQASSYEQYF
clone_size: NA; v_call: TRBV7-9; d_call: TRBD1; j_call: TRBJ2-1; cdr3_nt: TGTGCCAGCAGCTTCGGGACAGCTGCCTACAATGAGCAGTTCTTC; cdr3_aa: CASSFGTAAYNEQFF
clone_size: NA; v_call: TRBV7-2; d_call: NA; j_call: TRBJ1-2; cdr3_nt: TGTGCCAGCAGCTTCAGGGAGGCCAGCTATGGCTACACCTTC; cdr3_aa: CASSFREASYGYTF
clone_size: NA; v_call: TRBV9; d_call: TRBD1; j_call: TRBJ2-7; cdr3_nt: TGTGCCAGCAGCGTAGGGCAGGGGGCGTGGGAGCAGTACTTC; cdr3_aa: CASSVGQGAWEQYF
clone_size: NA; v_call: TRBV28; d_call: NA; j_call: TRBJ1-5; cdr3_nt: TGTGCCAGCAGTTTTCAGGGATTTCAGCCCCAGCATTTT; cdr3_aa: CASSFQGFQPQHF
clone_size: NA; v_call: TRBV5-5; d_call: TRBD1; j_call: TRBJ2-2; cdr3_nt: TGTGCCAGCAGCTTTCAGGGGGCTTACACCGGGGAGCTGTTTTTT; cdr3_aa: CASSFQGAYTGELFF
clone_size: NA; v_call: TRBV7-3; d_call: NA; j_call: TRBJ2-2; cdr3_nt: TGTGCCAGCAGTCCCCGAGGGCCCAAACCCGGGGAGCTGTTTTTT; cdr3_aa: CASSPRGPKPGELFF
clone_size: NA; v_call: TRBV11-3; d_call: TRBD1; j_call: TRBJ2-7; cdr3_nt: TGTGCCAGCAGCCCGGACAGGAGCTCCTACGAGCAGTACTTC; cdr3_aa: CASSPDRSSYEQYF
clone_size: NA; v_call: TRBV28; d_call: NA; j_call: TRBJ1-2; cdr3_nt: TGTGCCAGCAGTCTGTACTATGGCTACACCTTC; cdr3_aa: CASSLYYGYTF
clone_size: few; v_call: TRBV6-6; d_call: NA; j_call: TRBJ2-3; cdr3_nt: TGTGCCAGCAGCTCTACAGAGACCGCGGATACGCAGTATTTT; cdr3_aa: CASSSTETADTQYF
clone_size: NA; v_call: TRBV11-2; d_call: NA; j_call: TRBJ1-4; cdr3_nt: TGTGCCAGCAGCTTACCAGGGAATGAAAAACTGTTTTTT; cdr3_aa: CASSLPGNEKLFF
clone_size: NA; v_call: TRBV2; d_call: TRBD2; j_call: TRBJ2-3; cdr3_nt: TGTGCCAGCAGGGAGGGACTAGCGGGGTCGGAGAATACGCAGTATTTT; cdr3_aa: CASREGLAGSENTQYF
clone_size: NA; v_call: TRBV25-1; d_call: NA; j_call: TRBJ2-5; cdr3_nt: TGTGCCAGCAGTGAAGAACTAGTACGAGAGACCCAGTACTTC; cdr3_aa: CASSEELVRETQYF
clone_size: NA; v_call: TRBV10-3; d_call: TRBD2; j_call: TRBJ2-4; cdr3_nt: TGTGCCATCAGCCCTACTAGCGGGGGAGGTCCAGCCGAGAACATTCAGTACTTC; cdr3_aa: CAISPTSGGGPAENIQYF
clone_size: NA; v_call: TRBV7-9; d_call: TRBD1; j_call: TRBJ1-5; cdr3_nt: TGTGCCAGCAGCTTAGGGCCACAGGGGCCCACCAATCAGCCCCAGCATTTT; cdr3_aa: CASSLGPQGPTNQPQHF
clone_size: NA; v_call: TRBV4-1; d_call: NA; j_call: TRBJ2-5; cdr3_nt: TGCGCCAGCAGCCAAGATGTGTCTGCCTGGCTGGGAGAGACCCAGTACTTC; cdr3_aa: CASSQDVSAWLGETQYF
clone_size: once; v_call: TRBV28; d_call: TRBD1; j_call: TRBJ2-4; cdr3_nt: TGTGCCAGCAGTTTTGGCCTGGACAGGTACCAAAACATTCAGTACTTC; cdr3_aa: CASSFGLDRYQNIQYF